One sample yielded the 11 T cell receptor beta chains listed below, sequenced in a study of blood T cell repertoires in COVID-19. Some clones are missing from TCRdb's copy, which holds only in-frame ones; the method was immunoSEQ multiplex PCR. The table has more than 200,000 clones, 81% seen once; the top ten hold about 8%. Material for sequencing was peripheral blood. These receptor sequences come from a woman of 80 years or more with acute or convalescent COVID-19.

V gene TRBV18 combines with J gene TRBJ1-4; 8 bases are shared with TRBD1. V lost 3 bases to trimming and J lost 7 bases; unmatched junction nucleotides: 4. This CDR3 has 14 amino acids. CDR1 KGHSH and CDR2 LQKENI come from the germline V gene. The CDR3 coding sequence is TGTGCCAGCTCACCGCAAACAGGGGGTGAAAAACTGTTTTTT. The encoded protein is CASSPQTGGEKLFF.

The V gene is TRBV4-2, the J gene TRBJ1-5, with 7 bases aligning to TRBD1. Germline V lookup: CDR1 LGHNA, CDR2 YNFKEQ. V trimming: 4 bases; J trimming: 7 bases; junction bases outside the gene matches: 7. The CDR3 has 14 amino acids. The CDR3, as DNA: TGTGCCAGCAGCCTGGGACAGAGTATACAGCCCCAGCATTTT. Its translation: CASSLGQSIQPQHF.

This clone showed up just once. The chain combines TRBV6-6 with TRBJ2-3, with D perhaps TRBD1 (5 bases). CDR1 MNHNY and CDR2 SVGAGI come from the germline V gene (reference sequence). The CDR3 is 16 amino acids. V was trimmed by 2 bases and J by 0 bases, leaving 12 bases between them. CDR3 sequence reads: CASSYTQGISTDTQYF. The CDR3, as DNA: TGTGCCAGCAGTTACACCCAGGGAATTAGCACAGATACGCAGTATTTT.

CDR3: CASSYRRQGSNEKLFF. The CDR3 nucleotides read TGTGCCAGCAGTTACAGGAGGCAGGGGTCTAATGAAAAACTGTTTTTT. V is TRBV6-5 and J is TRBJ1-4, with TRBD1 as a possible D gene (6 bases). Trimming cost V 2 bases and J 3 bases, with 13 bases left between them. The CDR3 contains 16 residues. From germline, CDR1 is MNHEY and CDR2 SVGAGI.

The sample holds one count of this clone. The chain combines TRBV2 with TRBJ2-1, with D uncertain. The ends were cut back, 2 bases at V and 3 bases at J, with 8 bases in the middle. Per the germline V gene, CDR1 is SNHLY and CDR2 is FYNNEI. The CDR3 covers 14 residues. The CDR3 loop reads CASSERTFYNEQFF. The CDR3 nucleotides are TGTGCCAGCAGTGAAAGAACTTTCTACAATGAGCAGTTCTTC. Combining the CDR3 with reference TRBV2 and TRBJ2-1 gives the whole variable domain EPEVTQTPSHQVTQMGQEVILRCVPISNHLYFYWYRQILGQKVEFLVSFYNNEISEKSEIFDDQFSVERPDGSNFTLKIRSTKLEDSAMYFCASSERTFYNEQFFGPGTRLTVL.

The chain carries TRBV5-4 and TRBJ2-1, with 7 bases fitting TRBD2. CDR1 is SGHNT, CDR2 YYREEE, per germline (reference sequence). This CDR3 comprises 14 residues. Losses at the gene ends were 2 bases for V and 5 bases for J; bases not matched to a gene: 4. Written as DNA, the CDR3 is TGTGCCAGCAGCTTCGGACTAGGGAACAATGAGCAGTTCTTC. Translated, it gives CASSFGLGNNEQFF.

In this sample, this clone turned up a few times. An end of the junction differs from the germline gene, which may be a read error. The rearrangement links TRBV7-8 to TRBJ2-7; 8 nucleotides agree with TRBD1. The CDR3 length is 13 residues. CDR1 SGHVS and CDR2 FQNEAQ come from the germline V gene. The CDR3 bases are TGTGCCAGCAGCTTAGTTCCGGACAGGGTCCTTCGCTTC. Translating it yields CASSLVPDRVLRF. Full variable domain (rest looked up from reference TRBV7-8 and TRBJ2-7): GAGVSQSPRYKVAKRGQDVALRCDPISGHVSLFWYQQALGQGPEFLTYFQNEAQLDKSGLPSDRFFAERPEGSVSTLKIQRTQQEDSAVYLCASSLVPDRVLRFGPGTRLTVT.

This sequence joins TRBV4-1 and TRBJ1-5, with TRBD1 matching over 11 bases. This CDR3 contains 17 residues. Germline V gene data show CDR1 as MGHRA and CDR2 as YSYEKL. The junction had 7 bases not matched to a gene; V was cut back by 0 bases and J by 6 bases. The CDR3 DNA reads TGCGCCAGCAGCCAAGATGGCGGACAGGGGGCGGGTCAGCCCCAGCATTTT. Translated: CASSQDGGQGAGQPQHF.

The rearrangement uses TRBV6-6 and TRBJ1-1; D is possibly TRBD1 (6 bases). Germline-derived CDR1 and CDR2 are MNHNY and SVGAGI (reference sequence). The CDR3 sequence is 16 residues long. V was clipped by 3 bases and J by 0 bases, with 14 bases between them. CDR3 sequence (DNA): TGTGCCAGCAGTTATCCGCCAGGGGCCATGAACACTGAAGCTTTCTTT. Amino acid sequence: CASSYPPGAMNTEAFF.

This chain joins TRBV27 and TRBJ1-2, with D maybe TRBD1 (5 bases). The V gene's germline CDR1 is MNHEY and CDR2 SMNVEV (reference sequence). V was cut by 5 bases and J by 2 bases, with 21 bases left in between. The length of the CDR3 is 17 residues. DNA for the CDR3: TGTGCCAGCAGTCCCAACCCCTTTGGCGGGGCCAACTATGGCTACACCTTC. Translated: CASSPNPFGGANYGYTF.

CDR3 region: CAWSLRWDTEAFF. DNA for the CDR3: TGTGCCTGGAGTCTCAGGTGGGACACTGAAGCTTTCTTT. V and J are TRBV30 and TRBJ1-1; D is uncertain. CDR1 and CDR2 (germline): GTSNPN, SVGIG (reference sequence). The V end was cut by 2 bases, the J end by 3 bases, with 10 bases between. There are 13 residues in the CDR3.